This note documents a single T cell receptor (beta chain) sequence. The junction and the germline gene differ at one end; a read error may be behind it. The data were taken from a study of blood T cells in healthy people across ages. Study-level background: Through template switching, about one barcoded beta molecule was captured per two T cells, as measured in model experiments.

A J-beta primer mix and a sample-barcoded 5' primer were used in a second PCR of about 7 to 12 cycles. Each cDNA molecule carried a tag from a template-switch adaptor that contained 12 random nucleotides. Via MiXCR, TCRdb re-called the 5' RACE reads, giving one row per CDR3 protein. The table shows some 320,000 distinct CDR3 sequences, with around 30% occurring only once. CDR3 size: 14 residues. Germline CDR1 is SEHNR and CDR2 is FQNEAQ (reference sequence). The sample taken for sequencing was blood. The chain couples TRBV7-9 to TRBJ1-1; 7 nucleotides align to TRBD1. This TCR came from a woman aged 70 to 79 in good health. In DNA, the CDR3 is TGTGCCAGCAGCACAGACGCCAGGACAGGCATGGCTCTCTTT. Residues: CASSTDARTGMALF. Full variable domain (outside the CDR3, taken from reference TRBV7-9 and TRBJ1-1): DTGVSQNPRHKITKRGQNVTFRCDPISEHNRLYWYRQTLGQGPEFLTYFQNEAQLEKSRLLSDRFSAERPKGSFSTLEIQRTEQGDSAMYLCASSTDARTGMALFGQGTRLTVV.